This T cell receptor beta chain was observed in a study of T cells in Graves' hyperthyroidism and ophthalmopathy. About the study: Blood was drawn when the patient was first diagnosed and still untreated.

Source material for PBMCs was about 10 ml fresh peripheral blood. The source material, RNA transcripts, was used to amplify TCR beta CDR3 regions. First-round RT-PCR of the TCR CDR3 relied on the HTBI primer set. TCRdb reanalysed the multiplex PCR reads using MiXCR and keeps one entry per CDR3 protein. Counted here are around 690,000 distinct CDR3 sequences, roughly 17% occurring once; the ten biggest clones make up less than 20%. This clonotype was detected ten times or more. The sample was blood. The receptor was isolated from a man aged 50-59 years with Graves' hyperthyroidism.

CDR3 loop: CAIRPTGQDYGYTF. DNA for the CDR3: TGTGCCATCAGACCGACAGGGCAGGACTATGGCTACACCTTC. The rearrangement links TRBV10-3 to TRBJ1-2; 7 bases map to TRBD1. The CDR3 has 14 amino acids. Trimming cost V 6 bases and J 3 bases; bases outside gene matches: 7. Germline-derived CDR1 and CDR2 are ENHRY and SYGVKD.